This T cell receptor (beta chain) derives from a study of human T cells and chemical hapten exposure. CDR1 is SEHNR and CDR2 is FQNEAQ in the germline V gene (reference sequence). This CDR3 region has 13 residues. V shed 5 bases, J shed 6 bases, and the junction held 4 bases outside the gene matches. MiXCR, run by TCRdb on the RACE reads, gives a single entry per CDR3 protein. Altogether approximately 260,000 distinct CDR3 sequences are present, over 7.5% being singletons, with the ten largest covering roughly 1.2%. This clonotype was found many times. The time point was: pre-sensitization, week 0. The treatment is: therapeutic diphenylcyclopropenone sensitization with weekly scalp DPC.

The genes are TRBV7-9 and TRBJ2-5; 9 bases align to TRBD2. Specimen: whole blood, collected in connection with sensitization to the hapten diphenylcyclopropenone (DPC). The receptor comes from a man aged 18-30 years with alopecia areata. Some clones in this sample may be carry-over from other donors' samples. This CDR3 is CASSRGGVQTQYF. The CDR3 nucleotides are TGTGCCAGCAGCCGCGGGGGGGTTCAGACCCAGTACTTC.